This T cell receptor (beta chain) stems from a study of T cell changes during pregnancy in multiple sclerosis. CDR1 SGHVS and CDR2 FQNEAQ come from the germline V gene. V trimming: 4 bases; J trimming: 1 base; junction bases outside the gene matches: 12. This CDR3 is built from 18 residues. Assay: immunoSEQ multiplex PCR; the TCRdb copy retains only in-frame clones and omits some. In the table there are about 75,000 clones, more than 70% of which are singletons. This sequence originates from a female donor in good health, enrolled as a control in a pregnancy study. The V and J genes are TRBV7-8 and TRBJ2-1; 8 bases map to TRBD1. The sequenced sample was peripheral blood, obtained in the first trimester of pregnancy. CDR3 amino acids: CASSYNIRTGISYNEQFF. The CDR3 DNA reads as TGTGCCAGCAGCTATAATATAAGGACAGGGATATCCTACAATGAGCAGTTCTTC.